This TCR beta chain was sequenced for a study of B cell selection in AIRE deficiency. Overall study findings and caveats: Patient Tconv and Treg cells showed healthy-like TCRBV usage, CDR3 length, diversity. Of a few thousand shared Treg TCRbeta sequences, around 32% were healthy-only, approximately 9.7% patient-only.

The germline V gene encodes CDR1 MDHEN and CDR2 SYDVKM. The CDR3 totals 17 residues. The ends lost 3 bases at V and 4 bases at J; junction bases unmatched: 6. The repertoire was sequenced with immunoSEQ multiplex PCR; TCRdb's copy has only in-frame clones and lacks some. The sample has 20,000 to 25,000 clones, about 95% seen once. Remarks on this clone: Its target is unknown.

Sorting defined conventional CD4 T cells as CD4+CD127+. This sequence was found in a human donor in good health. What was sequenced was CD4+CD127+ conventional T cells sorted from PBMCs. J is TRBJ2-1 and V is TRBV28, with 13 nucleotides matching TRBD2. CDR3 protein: CASSFSGGLAGYNEQFF. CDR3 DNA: TGTGCCAGCAGTTTCTCTGGGGGACTAGCGGGGTACAATGAGCAGTTCTTC.